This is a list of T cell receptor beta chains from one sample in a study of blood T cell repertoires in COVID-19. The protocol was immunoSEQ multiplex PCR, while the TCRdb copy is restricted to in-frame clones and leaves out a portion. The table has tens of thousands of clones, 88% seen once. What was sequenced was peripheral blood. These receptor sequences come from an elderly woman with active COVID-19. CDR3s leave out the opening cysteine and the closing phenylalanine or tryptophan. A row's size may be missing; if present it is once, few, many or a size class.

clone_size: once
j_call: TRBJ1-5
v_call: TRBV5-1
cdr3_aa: ASSLACRGQPQH

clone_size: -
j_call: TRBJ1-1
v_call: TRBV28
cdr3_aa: ASGSSTEAF

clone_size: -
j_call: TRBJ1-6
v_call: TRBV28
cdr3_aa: ASSLWPGTVNSPLH

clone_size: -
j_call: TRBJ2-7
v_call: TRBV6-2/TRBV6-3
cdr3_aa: ASSYPGLAGDYEQY

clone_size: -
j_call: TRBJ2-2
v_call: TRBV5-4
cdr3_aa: ASSPIVNTGELF

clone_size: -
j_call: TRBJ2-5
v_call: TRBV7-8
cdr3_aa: ASSLLGTHLQETQY

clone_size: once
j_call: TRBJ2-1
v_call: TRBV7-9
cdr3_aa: ASSRGALAGGYEQF

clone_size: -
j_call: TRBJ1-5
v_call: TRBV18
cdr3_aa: ASSPNSGNQPQH

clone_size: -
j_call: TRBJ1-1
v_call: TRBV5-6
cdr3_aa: ASSLALDSLRGTEAF

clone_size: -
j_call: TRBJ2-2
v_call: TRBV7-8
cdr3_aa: ASSPRTSGNTGELF

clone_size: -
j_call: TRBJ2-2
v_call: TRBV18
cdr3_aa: ASSPRTGGSTGELF

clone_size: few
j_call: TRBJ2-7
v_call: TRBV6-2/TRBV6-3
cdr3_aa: ASSLRGRNSYEQY

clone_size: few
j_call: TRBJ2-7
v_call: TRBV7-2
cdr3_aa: ASSLGGGSYEQY

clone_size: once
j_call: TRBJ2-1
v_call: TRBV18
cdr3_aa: ASSPPVVSGEQF

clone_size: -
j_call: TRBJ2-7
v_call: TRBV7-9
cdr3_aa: ASSLDRAAWVPTMQY

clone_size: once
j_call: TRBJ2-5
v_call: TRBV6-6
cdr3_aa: ASRSPFSGGETQY

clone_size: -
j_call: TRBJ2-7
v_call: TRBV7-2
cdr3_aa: ASSFTSGRDYEQY

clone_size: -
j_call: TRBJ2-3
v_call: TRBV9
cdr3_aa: ASSVAVPGGTDTQY

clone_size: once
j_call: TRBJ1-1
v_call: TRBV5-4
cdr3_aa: ASSLDRTNTEAF

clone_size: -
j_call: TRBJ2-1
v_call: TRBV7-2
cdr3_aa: ASSLARRGEQF

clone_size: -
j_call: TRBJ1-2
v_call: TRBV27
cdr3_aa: ASRRDRGGYYGYT

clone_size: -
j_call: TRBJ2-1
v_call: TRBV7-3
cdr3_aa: ASSLIGGSNEQF

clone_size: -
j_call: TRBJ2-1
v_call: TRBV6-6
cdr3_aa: ASSFIGEQF

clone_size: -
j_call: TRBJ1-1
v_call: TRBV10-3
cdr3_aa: AIRQGKDTEAF

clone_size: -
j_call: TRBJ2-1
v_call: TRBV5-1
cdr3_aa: ASSLRGFDEQF

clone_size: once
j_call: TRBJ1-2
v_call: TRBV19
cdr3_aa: ASSGRQASYGYT

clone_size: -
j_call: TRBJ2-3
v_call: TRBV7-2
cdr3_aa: ASSRTGSTDTQY

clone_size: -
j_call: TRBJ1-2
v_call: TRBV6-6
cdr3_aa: ASSPTGGIPNGYT

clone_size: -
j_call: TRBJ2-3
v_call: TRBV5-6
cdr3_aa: ASSPFLGTDTQY

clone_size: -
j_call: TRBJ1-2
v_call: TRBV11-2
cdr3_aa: ASSWDRNYGYT

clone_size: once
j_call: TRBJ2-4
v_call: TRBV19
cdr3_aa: ASTTVGRGGIQY

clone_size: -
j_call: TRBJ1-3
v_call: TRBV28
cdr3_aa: ASSSRVYTIY

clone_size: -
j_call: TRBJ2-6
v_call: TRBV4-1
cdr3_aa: ASSQATGNSGANVLT

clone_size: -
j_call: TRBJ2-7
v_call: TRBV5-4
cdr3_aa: ASSLAAGPDYEQY

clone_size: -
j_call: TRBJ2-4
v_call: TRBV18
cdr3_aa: ASSSGGLAGGACY

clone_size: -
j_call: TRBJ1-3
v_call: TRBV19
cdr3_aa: ASSTVTGRGNTIY

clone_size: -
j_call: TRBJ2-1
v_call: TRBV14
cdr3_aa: ASSRAGGTPLF

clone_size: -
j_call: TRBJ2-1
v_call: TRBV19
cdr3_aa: ASISQVAGNNEQF

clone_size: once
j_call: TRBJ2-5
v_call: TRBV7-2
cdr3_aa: ASSSTFSLGTQY

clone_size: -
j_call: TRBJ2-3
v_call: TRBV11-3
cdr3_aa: ASSLRTDTQY

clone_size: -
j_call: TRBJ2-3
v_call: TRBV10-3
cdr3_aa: AISGDGGSGRGTDTQY

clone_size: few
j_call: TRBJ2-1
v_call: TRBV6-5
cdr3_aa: ASSFLSGLVLNEQF

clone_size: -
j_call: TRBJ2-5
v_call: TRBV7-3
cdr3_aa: ASSFRTSGRETQY

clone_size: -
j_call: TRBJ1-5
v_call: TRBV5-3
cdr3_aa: ARSLARPQH

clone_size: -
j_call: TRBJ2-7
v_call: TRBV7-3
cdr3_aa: ASSLTSVGTYEQY

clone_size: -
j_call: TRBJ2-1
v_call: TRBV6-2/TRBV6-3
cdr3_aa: ASSLGQGGYNEQF

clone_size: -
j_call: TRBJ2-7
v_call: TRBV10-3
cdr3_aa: AISEGLAGVYEQY

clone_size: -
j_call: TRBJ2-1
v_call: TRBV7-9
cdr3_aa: ASSLDGSSGTYNEQF

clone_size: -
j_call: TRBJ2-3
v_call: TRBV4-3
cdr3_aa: ASSLSGASTDTQY

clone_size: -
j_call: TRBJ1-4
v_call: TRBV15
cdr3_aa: ATGGQEELF

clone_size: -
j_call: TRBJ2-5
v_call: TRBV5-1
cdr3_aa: ASGGLQGQETQY

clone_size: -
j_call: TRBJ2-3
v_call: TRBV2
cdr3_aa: ASSEGLAQVDTQY

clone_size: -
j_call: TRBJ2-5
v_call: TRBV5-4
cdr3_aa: ASSLAGKRQRETQY

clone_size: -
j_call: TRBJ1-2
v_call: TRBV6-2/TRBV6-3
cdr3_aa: ASSSAGQGDYGYT

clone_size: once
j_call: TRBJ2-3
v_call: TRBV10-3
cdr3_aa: AISRGTGTDTQY

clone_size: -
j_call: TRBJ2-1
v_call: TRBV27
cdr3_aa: ASTRAPSSSYNEQF

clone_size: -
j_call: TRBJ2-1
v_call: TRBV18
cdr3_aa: ASSTGQLNEQF

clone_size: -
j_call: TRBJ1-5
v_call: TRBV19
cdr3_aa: ATREGNQPQH